The sequence of this TCR beta chain was determined in a study of blood T cells in healthy people across ages. The V end lost 6 bases, the J end lost 5 bases, and 13 bases lay between the germline ends. The CDR3 is 13 amino acids. This clonotype showed up many times. Its cognate antigen is unknown. Donor samples were obtained from healthy Caucasian individuals from Russia, aged 6 to 90. Alongside a J-beta primer mix, a sample-barcoded 5' primer served in a second PCR lasting about 7 to 12 cycles. One entry per CDR3 protein, called by TCRdb with MiXCR from the 5' RACE reads. The data hold approximately 690,000 distinct CDR3 sequences, with 35% to 50% observed a single time. Regarding the study as a whole: Roughly linear age-related decline in beta diversity appeared, significant by age 40. Long-lived donors carried more naive CD4+ cells and greater diversity than aged donors.

V usage is TRBV12-3 or TRBV12-4 and J usage is TRBJ1-1, with D hard to call. Sequenced: blood. This clonotype was obtained from an older man in good health. This CDR3 is CASSLGWETEAFF. The CDR3 DNA reads TGTGCCAGCAGCCTCGGGTGGGAGACTGAAGCTTTCTTT.